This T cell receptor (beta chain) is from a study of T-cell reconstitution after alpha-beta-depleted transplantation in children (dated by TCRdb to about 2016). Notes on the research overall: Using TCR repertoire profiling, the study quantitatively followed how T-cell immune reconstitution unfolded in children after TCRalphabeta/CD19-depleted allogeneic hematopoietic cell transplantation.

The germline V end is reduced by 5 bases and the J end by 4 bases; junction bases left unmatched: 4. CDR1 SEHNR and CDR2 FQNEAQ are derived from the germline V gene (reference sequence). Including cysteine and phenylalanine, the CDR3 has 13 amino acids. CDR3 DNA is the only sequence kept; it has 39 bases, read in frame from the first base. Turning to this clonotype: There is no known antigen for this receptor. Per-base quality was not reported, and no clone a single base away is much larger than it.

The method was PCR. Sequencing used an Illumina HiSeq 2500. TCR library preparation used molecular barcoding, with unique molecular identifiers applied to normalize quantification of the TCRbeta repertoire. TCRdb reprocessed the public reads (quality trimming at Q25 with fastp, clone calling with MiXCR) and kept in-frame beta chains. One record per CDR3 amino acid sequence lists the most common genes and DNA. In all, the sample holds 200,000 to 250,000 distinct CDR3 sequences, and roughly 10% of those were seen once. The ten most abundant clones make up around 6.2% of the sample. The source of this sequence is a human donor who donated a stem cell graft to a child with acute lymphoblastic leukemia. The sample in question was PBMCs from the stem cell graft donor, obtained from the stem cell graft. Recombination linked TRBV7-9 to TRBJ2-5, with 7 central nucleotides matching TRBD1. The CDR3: CASSPDRVETQYF. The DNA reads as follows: TGTGCCAGCAGCCCTGACAGGGTAGAGACCCAGTACTTC.